The source of this T cell receptor beta chain is a study of T cell repertoires in cytomegalovirus infection. Across the study: Public TCR beta signatures indicated both CMV infection and matching HLA type.

V was clipped by 10 bases and J by 2 bases, with 18 bases between them. The V gene's germline CDR1 is KGHSH and CDR2 LQKENI. The CDR3 is 15 amino acids. This clonotype was seen only a few times. Its antigen remains unidentified. Study outcomes and limitations: In two of eight donors, the top clonotype was HLA-C-restricted CMV-specific. Carriers of CMV and the relevant HLA type were discriminated by public TCR beta frequency.

TCRdb re-called the reads through MiXCR, storing one row per CDR3 protein. The sample has about 360,000 distinct CDR3 sequences; about a sixth are singletons. The sample comprised PBMCs. The receptor comes from a human donor in good health (CMV status not recorded). Some clones in this sample may be carry-over from other donors' samples. The V call is TRBV18, the J call TRBJ2-1; a weak D match, TRBD2 (6 bases). The CDR3 loop is CATLPAGSPYNEQFF. CDR3 coding DNA: TGTGCCACCCTCCCCGCGGGGAGCCCCTACAATGAGCAGTTCTTC. The full variable domain, its missing parts supplied by reference TRBV18 and TRBJ2-1, is NAGVMQNPRHLVRRRGQEARLRCSPMKGHSHVYWYRQLPEEGLKFMVYLQKENIIDESGMPKERFSAEFPKEGPSILRIQQVVRGDSAAYFCATLPAGSPYNEQFFGPGTRLTVL.